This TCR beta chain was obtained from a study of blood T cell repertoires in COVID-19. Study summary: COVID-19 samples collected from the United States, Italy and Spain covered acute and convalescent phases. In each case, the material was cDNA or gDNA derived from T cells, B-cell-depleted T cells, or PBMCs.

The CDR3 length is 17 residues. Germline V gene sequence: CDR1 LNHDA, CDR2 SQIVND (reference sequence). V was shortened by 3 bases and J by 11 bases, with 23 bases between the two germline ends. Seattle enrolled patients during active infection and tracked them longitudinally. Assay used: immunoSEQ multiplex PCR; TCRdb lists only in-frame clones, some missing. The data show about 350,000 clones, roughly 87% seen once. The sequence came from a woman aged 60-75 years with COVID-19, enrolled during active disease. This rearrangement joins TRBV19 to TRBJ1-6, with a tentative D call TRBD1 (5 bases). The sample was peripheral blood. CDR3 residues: CASSITTGGVAMAPLHF. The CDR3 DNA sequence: TGTGCCAGTAGTATTACCACTGGGGGGGTCGCCATGGCACCCCTCCACTTT.